Here is one TCR beta chain with its context. Its antigen is not known. These data are taken from a study of shared clonotypes between healthy human individuals. Findings and caveats of the study: Sampling used blood alone; tissue repertoires probably differ.

Repertoires were generated with immunoSEQ multiplex PCR, while TCRdb's copy carries only in-frame clones and drops some. The sample shows about 1.5 million clones, roughly 96% of them seen only once. Sequencing was done on a sample of naive CD4+ T cells sorted from blood. Sample subset: CD45RA+ positively selected. This TCR was sampled from a man aged 25-40 years in good health.

The CDR3 loop reads CASSLAVADSYNEQFF. The CDR3, as DNA: TGCGCCAGCAGCTTGGCCGTAGCGGACTCCTACAATGAGCAGTTCTTC. J is TRBJ2-1 and V is TRBV5-1, with D possibly being TRBD2 (6 bases). In germline, CDR1 is SGHRS, CDR2 YFSETQ. V lost 0 bases to trimming and J lost 0 bases, with 10 bases between them. The CDR3 sequence is 16 residues long.